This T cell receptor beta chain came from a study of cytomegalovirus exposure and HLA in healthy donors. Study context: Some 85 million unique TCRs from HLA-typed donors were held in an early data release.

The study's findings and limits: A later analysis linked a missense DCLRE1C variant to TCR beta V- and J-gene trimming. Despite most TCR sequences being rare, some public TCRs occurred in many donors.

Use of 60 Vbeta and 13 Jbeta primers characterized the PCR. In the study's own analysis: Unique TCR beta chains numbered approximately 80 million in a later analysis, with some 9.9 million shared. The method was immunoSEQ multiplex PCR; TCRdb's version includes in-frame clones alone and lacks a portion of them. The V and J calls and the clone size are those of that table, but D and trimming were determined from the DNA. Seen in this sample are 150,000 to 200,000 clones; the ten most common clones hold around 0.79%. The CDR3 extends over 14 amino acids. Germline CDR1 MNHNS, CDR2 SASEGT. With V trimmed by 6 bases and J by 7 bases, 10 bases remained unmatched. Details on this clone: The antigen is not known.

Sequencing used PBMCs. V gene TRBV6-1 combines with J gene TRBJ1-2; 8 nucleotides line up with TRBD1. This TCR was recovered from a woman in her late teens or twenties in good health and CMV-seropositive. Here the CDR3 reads CASSTQGARSGYTF. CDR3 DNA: TGTGCCAGCAGCACCCAGGGGGCCAGGAGTGGCTACACCTTC.